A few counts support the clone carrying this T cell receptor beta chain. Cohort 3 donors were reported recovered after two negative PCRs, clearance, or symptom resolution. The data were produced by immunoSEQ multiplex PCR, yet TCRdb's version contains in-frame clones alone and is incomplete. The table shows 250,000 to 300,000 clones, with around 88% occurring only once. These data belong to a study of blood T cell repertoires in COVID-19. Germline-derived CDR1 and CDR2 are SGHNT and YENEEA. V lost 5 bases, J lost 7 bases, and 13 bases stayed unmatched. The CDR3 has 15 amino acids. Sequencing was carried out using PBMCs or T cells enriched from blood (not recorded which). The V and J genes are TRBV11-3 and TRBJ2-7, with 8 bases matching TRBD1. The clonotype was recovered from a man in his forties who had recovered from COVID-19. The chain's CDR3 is CASSHRDYRGREQYF. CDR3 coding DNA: TGTGCCAGCAGCCACCGCGATTACAGGGGGAGAGAGCAGTACTTC.